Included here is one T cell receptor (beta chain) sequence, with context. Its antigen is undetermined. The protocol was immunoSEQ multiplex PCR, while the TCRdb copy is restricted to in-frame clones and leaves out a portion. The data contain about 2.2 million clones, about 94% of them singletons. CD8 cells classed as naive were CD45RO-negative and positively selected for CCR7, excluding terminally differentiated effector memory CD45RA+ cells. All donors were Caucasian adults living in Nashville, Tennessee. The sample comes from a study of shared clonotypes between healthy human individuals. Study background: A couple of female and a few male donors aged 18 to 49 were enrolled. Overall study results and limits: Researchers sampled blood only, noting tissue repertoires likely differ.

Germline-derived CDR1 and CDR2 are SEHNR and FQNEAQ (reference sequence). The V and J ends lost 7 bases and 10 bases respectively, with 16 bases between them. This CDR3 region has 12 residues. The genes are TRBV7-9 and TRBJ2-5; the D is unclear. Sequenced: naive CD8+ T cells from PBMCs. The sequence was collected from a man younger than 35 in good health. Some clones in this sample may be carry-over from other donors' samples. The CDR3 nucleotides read TGTGCCAGCAACAAACTCGGTGAGGACCAGTACTTC. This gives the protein CASNKLGEDQYF.